Below, 18 T cell receptor beta chains from the same sample are listed, as sequenced in a study of cytomegalovirus exposure and HLA in healthy donors. PCR amplification relied on 60 Vbeta primers (plus 13 Jbeta primers). TCRdb's copy holds only in-frame clones and misses some; the assay was immunoSEQ multiplex PCR. The repertoire includes around 90,000 clones, 85% of them detected once, and about 7.2% sits in the top ten. The sequenced sample was PBMCs. The receptor source for this set is a man in his forties or fifties in good health and CMV-seropositive.

CDR3 in amino acids: CASSSRTGRLETQYF. DNA for the CDR3: TGTGCCAGCAGTTCTCGGACAGGGCGGTTAGAGACCCAGTACTTC. This sequence joins TRBV6-5 and TRBJ2-5, with TRBD1 matching over 8 bases. The V segment lost 4 bases and the J segment 4 bases; nucleotides outside the gene matches: 8. The CDR3 has 15 residues. In germline, CDR1 is MNHEY, CDR2 SVGAGI.

This chain links TRBV11-2 with TRBJ2-7; D is unresolved. CDR1 is SGHAT, CDR2 FQNNGV, per germline. The CDR3 loop spans 15 amino acids. V dropped 0 bases and J dropped 2 bases, with 11 bases sitting between them. CDR3 DNA sequence: TGTGCCAGCAGCTTAGATCTATTTGAAGCCTACGAGCAGTACTTC. Protein sequence: CASSLDLFEAYEQYF. The whole variable domain, remainder taken from reference TRBV11-2 and TRBJ2-7, is EAGVAQSPRYKIIEKRQSVAFWCNPISGHATLYWYQQILGQGPKLLIQFQNNGVVDDSQLPKDRFSAERLKGVDSTLKIQPAKLEDSAVYLCASSLDLFEAYEQYFGPGTRLTVT.

V is TRBV14 and J is TRBJ1-3; D is perhaps TRBD1 (6 bases). Trimming stripped 1 base from V and 0 bases from J, with 13 bases between. The germline V gene has CDR1 SGHDN and CDR2 FVKESK. This CDR3 has 17 residues. As DNA, the CDR3 is TGTGCCAGCAGCCAAGGAGGGGGTACTTTCTCTGGAAACACCATATATTTT. It encodes CASSQGGGTFSGNTIYF.

The chain joins TRBV2 to TRBJ1-5; 7 bases match TRBD1. Per the germline V gene, CDR1 is SNHLY and CDR2 is FYNNEI. J gave up 9 bases and V 1 base, and 9 bases lay outside the gene matches. The CDR3 spans 15 residues. The CDR3 DNA follows: TGTGCCAGCAGTGAAGTTGGACAGGCAAGGGGGCCCCAGCATTTT. Translating gives CASSEVGQARGPQHF.

The chain employs TRBV7-9 and TRBJ1-2, with 7 bases identical to TRBD1. The germline gives CDR1 SEHNR, CDR2 FQNEAQ (reference sequence). This CDR3 has 12 residues. V dropped 4 bases and J dropped 6; count of bases not matched to a gene: 2. The DNA for the CDR3 is TGTGCCAGCAGCTCCACAGGGGATGGCTACACCTTC. It specifies CASSSTGDGYTF.

CDR3 in amino acids: CASRGTGVMNTEAFF. The CDR3 region has the DNA TGTGCCAGCAGGGGGACAGGAGTCATGAACACTGAAGCTTTCTTT. This chain joins TRBV25-1 and TRBJ1-1; 8 bases map to TRBD1. The junction had 6 bases not matched to a gene; V was cut back by 6 bases and J by 0 bases. This CDR3 comprises 15 residues. Germline V gene sequence: CDR1 MGHDK, CDR2 SYGVNS.

This clone has just a few counts. The V gene is TRBV5-1, the J gene TRBJ2-3; 12 bases agree with TRBD2. Unmatched junction bases numbered 6, after V lost 9 bases and J lost 4 bases. Germline V CDR1 and CDR2: SGHRS, YFSETQ. This CDR3 spans 14 amino acids. The CDR3 region has the DNA TGCGCCACCTCGACTAGCGGGGGAGCAGATACGCAGTATTTT. Amino acid sequence: CATSTSGGADTQYF.

This chain joins TRBV15 and TRBJ1-2; D is unresolved. V was clipped by 3 bases and J by 10 bases, with 15 bases between them. Germline lookup yields CDR1 LNHNV and CDR2 YYDKDF (reference sequence). This CDR3 contains 13 residues. CDR3 nucleotide sequence: TGTGCCACCAGCAGCGTATCTATATCCGCCTACACCTTC. It yields the protein CATSSVSISAYTF.

The V call is TRBV11-3, the J call TRBJ2-2, with 7 bases matching TRBD1. This CDR3 has 15 amino acids. V lost 5 bases, J lost 7 bases, and 10 bases stayed unmatched. From germline, CDR1 is SGHNT and CDR2 YENEEA. The CDR3 region has the DNA TGTGCCAGCAGCCCCACGACAGGGATCGGCGGGGAGCTGTTTTTT. This encodes CASSPTTGIGGELFF.

The rearrangement links TRBV14 to TRBJ2-7; 9 nucleotides line up with TRBD1. With V trimmed by 4 bases and J by 4 bases, 8 bases remained unmatched. This CDR3 is 15 amino acids long. Germline V CDR1 and CDR2: SGHDN, FVKESK. The CDR3 DNA is TGTGCCAGCAGCCCACTAGGGACAGGGACGTACGAGCAGTACTTC. Amino acid sequence: CASSPLGTGTYEQYF.

CDR3 protein: CASSGSVSGRVGETQYF. The DNA for the CDR3 is TGTGCCAGCAGTGGTTCTGTAAGCGGGAGGGTGGGGGAGACCCAGTACTTC. The chain uses TRBV28 and TRBJ2-5; TRBD2 agrees at 10 bases. The CDR3 is made up of 17 amino acids. The V and J ends lost 5 bases and 5 bases, in that order; junction bases with no gene match: 14. Germline V gives CDR1 MDHEN, CDR2 SYDVKM.

V is TRBV21-1 and J is TRBJ1-1. TRBV21-1 is described as a pseudogene. This CDR3 contains 17 residues. In DNA form, the CDR3 reads TGTGCCAGCAGCAAAGAGGAGACCGCTACCTCGAACACTGAAGCTTTCTTT. Protein: CASSKEETATSNTEAFF.

Concerning this clone itself: Relative to the germline gene, one junction end is altered; a read error may explain this. The chain employs TRBV7-7 and TRBJ2-2; tentatively, D is TRBD2 (5 bases). This CDR3 is built from 16 residues. Germline CDR1 SSHAT, CDR2 FNYEAQ (reference sequence). The CDR3 DNA reads as TGTGCTAGCAGCTTAGCGCGGGTCGTCGTCACCGGGGAGCTGTTTTTT. It is translated as CASSLARVVVTGELFF.

V gene TRBV6-1 combines with J gene TRBJ2-7; a weak D match, TRBD2 (5 bases). The CDR3 is made up of 13 amino acids. The V end lost 6 bases, the J end lost 3 bases, and 12 bases lay between the germline ends. Germline-derived CDR1 and CDR2 are MNHNS and SASEGT. The CDR3 DNA is TGTGCCAGCAGATTCGGGGTGATCTACGAGCAGTACTTC. This encodes CASRFGVIYEQYF.

This chain connects TRBV5-1 to TRBJ1-1; 7 nucleotides line up with TRBD1. V was pared by 3 bases and J by 5 bases, with 7 bases of the junction left unmatched. CDR1 and CDR2 (germline): SGHRS, YFSETQ. The CDR3 has 14 amino acids. The CDR3 nucleotides are TGCGCCAGCAGCTCGACAGGGACGGAAACTGAAGCTTTCTTT. As protein: CASSSTGTETEAFF.

This chain links TRBV6-1 with TRBJ2-7, with TRBD1 matching over 7 bases. Losses at the gene ends were 1 base for V and 6 bases for J; bases not matched to a gene: 9. The CDR3 has 15 amino acids. Germline lookup yields CDR1 MNHNS and CDR2 SASEGT. The CDR3, as DNA: TGTGCCAGCAGTGAAGTAGCCAGGGGGTTAGGCGAGCAGTACTTC. It codes for CASSEVARGLGEQYF.

This clone was recorded only once. The genes are TRBV28 and TRBJ1-6; D is perhaps TRBD1 (5 bases). V shed 6 bases and J shed 6 bases, with 15 bases lying between them. CDR1 MDHEN and CDR2 SYDVKM come from the germline V gene. The CDR3 runs to 15 residues. The CDR3 coding sequence is TGTGCCAGCAGCCGACAGTTGGGGGGTAATTCACCCCTCCACTTT. It codes for CASSRQLGGNSPLHF.

The gene calls are TRBV7-2 and TRBJ1-1; tentative D call: TRBD1 (6 bases). Deletions cut 2 bases from V and 5 bases from J, with 12 bases between. CDR1 and CDR2 (germline): SGHTA, FQGNSA. The CDR3 has 14 residues. In DNA form, the CDR3 reads TGTGCCAGCAGCTTATGGGCACAGGGAACTGAAGCTTTCTTT. Amino acids: CASSLWAQGTEAFF.